The TCR beta chain under discussion was sequenced for a study of CD8+CD57+ T cells in acquired aplastic anemia (dated by TCRdb to about 2018). Looking at the study overall: Extracted DNA from sorted CD4+ and CD8+ cells averaged approximately 3 ug, ranging from roughly 0.17 to 30 ug. CD8+CD57+ expansion was defined as a frequency above the mean frequency observed in healthy subjects.

TCR beta VDJ combination and CDR3 sequence profiling used genomic DNA as the template. An Illumina HiSeq 2000 was used for TCR repertoire sequencing. On the study's bioinformatics: Repertoire assessment relied on Simpson's diversity index, CDR3 size and DJ length profiles, and TRBV/TRBJ rearrangement plots. The most abundant DNA sequence in the deep sequencing data was defined as the immunodominant clone. CDR3 amino acid sequences were checked for sharing across subjects and were also compared against the VDJdb database and published repertoires. In TCRdb, the public reads were trimmed at Q25 with fastp and aligned with MiXCR, with productive beta chains retained. Under each unique CDR3 protein, matching rows form one entry showing the most common genes and DNA. Here the V and J calls rest on TCRdb's processing, not on the authors' analysis. Across this sample there are 160,000 or so distinct CDR3 sequences, with roughly half seen only once. The ten top clones hold under 3.5% of the sample.

Only a few counts were recorded for this clonotype. This receptor's antigen is unknown. Base quality data are lacking; no much larger clone is found one base away. Patients chosen for sequencing had shown expansion of CD8+CD57+ cells by flow cytometry. Severe acquired aplastic anemia was diagnosed in all patients according to International Study of Aplastic Anemia and Agranulocytosis and Camitta criteria. No therapy had been received by the patients at the time of blood sampling. In the study, sorted CD4+ and CD8+ blood T cells from patients with severe aplastic anemia and from healthy subjects underwent deep sequencing of TCR repertoires. In the USA, patient enrollment took place under clinicaltrials.gov protocols 00001620, 01623167, 00001397, 00071045, 00081523 and 00961064. Ficoll-Paque density gradient centrifugation was used to isolate peripheral blood mononuclear cells. Before DNA extraction, CD4+ and CD8+ T cells were sorted by FACS or by magnetic beads.

Overall study results and their limits: No significant difference in CD8+ Simpson's diversity was found between patients and healthy controls (P=0.060). Roughly 29 CD8+ CDR3 sequences were found in both patients and controls but appeared to be highly expressed in patients and within the immunodominant clones of the patients.

The germline V gene (reference sequence) gives CDR1 as LNHNV and CDR2 as YYDKDF. Spanning cysteine to phenylalanine, the CDR3 consists of 15 amino acids. Just the 45-base CDR3 DNA is kept, in frame starting at base 1. Deletion took 3 bases off V and 3 bases off J, with a span of 14 bases between the germline ends. The TCR comes from a human donor with aplastic anemia. The chain joins TRBV15 to TRBJ1-2; no confident D gene assignment can be made. Sequencing was carried out using sorted CD4+, CD8+, or CD8+CD57+ T cells (not recorded which) from PBMCs. Here is the DNA: TGTGCCACCAGCAGCCGTACAGAGACCTACTATGGCTACACCTTC. The translation is CATSSRTETYYGYTF.